This T cell receptor beta chain was documented in a study of CD4 T cells in relation to SARS-CoV-2 and coronaviruses. Study-level results: The assay detects memory recall responses, not culture-primed primary responses.

Naive and memory CD4+ T cells were separated from cryopreserved PBMCs. 75,000 to 100,000 naive or memory CD4+ cells were cultured with CEF peptides for 9 to 10 days. Sequenced by immunoSEQ multiplex PCR; TCRdb stores in-frame clones only, minus some. The data show 35,000 to 45,000 clones, approximately 87% seen once. Germline CDR1 is SGHTA and CDR2 is FQGTGA. The CDR3 spans 13 residues. V gave up 2 bases and J gave up 5 bases, with 9 bases separating them. As to this clone: What it recognizes is unknown.

The J gene is TRBJ2-5, the V gene TRBV7-3, with D unclear. Sequencing was done on a sample of naive CD4+ T cells from PBMCs, cultured in vitro. Sample subset: naive CD4+ T cells isolated by negative enrichment. The receptor was derived from an adult with COVID-19. CDR3 nucleotides: TGTGCCAGCAGCTTAGGGCGTCGGGAGACCCAGTACTTC. Amino acid sequence: CASSLGRRETQYF.